This T cell receptor (beta chain) is from a study of blood T cells in healthy people across ages. Whole-study results and caveats: Since the PBMCs were unsorted, naive and antigen-experienced cells could not be conclusively compared.

On this clonotype: Its cognate antigen is unknown.

Germline assignment: CDR1 GTSNPN and CDR2 SVGIG (reference sequence). The CDR3 runs to 13 residues. With 1 base removed from V and 0 bases from J, the gap between germline ends came to 4 bases. A sample-barcoded 5' primer and a J-beta primer mix were used in a second PCR of roughly 7 to 11 cycles. Each CDR3 protein gets one entry after TCRdb re-called the 5' RACE reads with MiXCR. The profile shows 600,000 to 900,000 distinct CDR3 sequences, about a quarter of them singletons. These same data were also listed under a study on T cells of mothers and their children. In that study: Samples came from a few healthy Caucasian mothers and their six children.

The rearrangement joins TRBV30 to TRBJ2-1; D unresolved. The sequenced material came from blood. The TCR originated in a boy aged 5-17 years in good health. Here the CDR3 DNA reads TGTGCCTGGAGTGGAAGCTCCTACAATGAGCAGTTCTTC. Its translation is CAWSGSSYNEQFF.